Listed below are T cell receptor beta chains from one sample, sequenced in a study of patients with pleural tuberculosis. A single record per CDR3 protein comes from TCRdb applying MiXCR to the reads. The sample consists of 40,000 to 55,000 distinct CDR3 sequences, about 7.9% of them appearing once. These TCRs come from a human donor with pleural tuberculosis. Both conserved end residues are part of each CDR3. Rows may omit the clone size; those that give it use once, few, many or a size class.

TRBV10-3,TRBJ1-4,few,CAISEGQGGEKLFF
TRBV12-3/TRBV12-4,TRBJ1-1,many,CASSPGSRVTEAFF
TRBV2,TRBJ1-2,many,CASITVYGYTF
TRBV29-1,TRBJ1-1,few,CSVGWTGNTEAFF
TRBV28,TRBJ2-6,many,CASSLRSGSSGANVLTF
TRBV29-1,TRBJ2-2,-,CSVERGKSTGELFF
TRBV4-2,TRBJ2-2,-,CASSLLSGVEAGELFF
TRBV4-2,TRBJ2-1,few,CASSQTQGGSLYNEQFF
TRBV10-3,TRBJ2-1,many,CAISDEGAYNEQFF
TRBV5-4,TRBJ2-3,few,CASSLDGRLAGADTQYF
TRBV10-3,TRBJ1-3,few,CAIKPTAGNTIYF
TRBV12-3/TRBV12-4,TRBJ2-3,-,CASSRLAGVVDTQYF
TRBV27,TRBJ2-5,many,CASSPRGSQETQYF
TRBV18,TRBJ1-6,many,CASSPTPQPNSPLHF
TRBV28,TRBJ1-1,many,CASSLGDRTEAFF
TRBV11-2,TRBJ1-1,many,CASSLYLSGTEAFF
TRBV4-3,TRBJ1-1,-,CASSQDTENTEAFF
TRBV6-1,TRBJ2-5,many,CASSRDYGETQYF
TRBV29-1,TRBJ2-2,few,CSVPTATGELFF
TRBV12-3/TRBV12-4,TRBJ1-3,many,CASRDSSSGNTIYF
TRBV2,TRBJ1-4,many,CASSQGTSNEKLFF
TRBV19,TRBJ1-5,few,CASSRRDRYNQPQHF
TRBV18,TRBJ1-1,many,CASSAYKPEAFF
TRBV11-1,TRBJ2-3,many,CASSLPGGFGTDTQYF
TRBV6-2/TRBV6-3,TRBJ2-1,many,CASSPSSYNEQFF
TRBV11-1,TRBJ1-2,-,CASSLAGGYGYTF
TRBV6-2/TRBV6-3,TRBJ1-2,many,CASSYVAGANYGYTF
TRBV11-2,TRBJ2-1,many,CASSLELAGAGEQFF
TRBV7-2,TRBJ2-1,many,CASSPANEQFF
TRBV11-2,TRBJ1-1,many,CASSLDKNTEAFF
TRBV20-1,TRBJ2-1,many,CSAPSGRGYNEQFF
TRBV7-2,TRBJ2-1,-,CASSLASEGGQFF
TRBV2,TRBJ2-5,many,CASSGLGRNQETQYF
TRBV4-2,TRBJ2-5,-,CASSSGTLETQYF
TRBV15,TRBJ1-2,many,CATSRDKGYYGYTF
TRBV6-2/TRBV6-3,TRBJ2-7,many,CASSYSIDISYEQYF
TRBV20-1,TRBJ2-3,many,CSARVSGFTQYF
TRBV19,TRBJ1-1,-,CASSISGLNAEAFF
TRBV12-3/TRBV12-4,TRBJ2-3,many,CASSLPFGMEGDSDTQYF
TRBV11-1,TRBJ1-6,many,CASSLISEIEPLHF
TRBV6-1,TRBJ2-7,few,CAICPSFSQSEQYF
TRBV24-1,TRBJ2-1,many,CATSGFRGDNEQFF
TRBV19,TRBJ1-1,-,CASSNRGTEAFF
TRBV12-3/TRBV12-4,TRBJ1-3,many,CASSSGQGISGNTIYF
TRBV29-1,TRBJ1-1,few,CSGGQGAEAFF
TRBV20-1,TRBJ2-3,many,CSAPLAGGPSDTQYF
TRBV20-1,TRBJ2-7,many,CSARDFTYEQYF
TRBV19,TRBJ2-1,many,CASSGGASGSNEQFF
TRBV18,TRBJ1-3,many,CASSATKSSGNTIYF
TRBV6-2/TRBV6-3,TRBJ2-3,many,CASSYSAAGAETDTQYF